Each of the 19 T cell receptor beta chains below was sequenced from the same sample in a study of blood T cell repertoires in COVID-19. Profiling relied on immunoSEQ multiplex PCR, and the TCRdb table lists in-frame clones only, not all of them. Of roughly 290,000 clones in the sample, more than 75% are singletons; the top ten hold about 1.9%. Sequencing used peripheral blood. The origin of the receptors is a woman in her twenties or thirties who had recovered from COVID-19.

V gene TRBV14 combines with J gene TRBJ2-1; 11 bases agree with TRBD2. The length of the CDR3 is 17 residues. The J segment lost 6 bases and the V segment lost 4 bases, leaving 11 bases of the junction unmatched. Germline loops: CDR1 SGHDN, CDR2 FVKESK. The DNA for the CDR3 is TGTGCCAGCAGCCCCCTAGGACTAGCGGGTTTCCGCAATGAGCAGTTCTTC. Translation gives CASSPLGLAGFRNEQFF.

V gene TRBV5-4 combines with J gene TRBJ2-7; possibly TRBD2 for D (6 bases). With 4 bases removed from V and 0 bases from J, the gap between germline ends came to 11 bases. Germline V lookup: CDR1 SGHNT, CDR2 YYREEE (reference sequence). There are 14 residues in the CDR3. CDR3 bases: TGTGCCAGCAGCCCCGGGACTCCCTCCTACGAGCAGTACTTC. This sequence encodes CASSPGTPSYEQYF.

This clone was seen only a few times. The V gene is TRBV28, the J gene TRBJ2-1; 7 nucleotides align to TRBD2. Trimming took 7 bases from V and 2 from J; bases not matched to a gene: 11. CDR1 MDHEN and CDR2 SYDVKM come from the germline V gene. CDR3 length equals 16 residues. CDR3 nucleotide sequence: TGTGCCAGCACTACTTCTAGCGGAGGGGCCTACAATGAGCAGTTCTTC. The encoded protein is CASTTSSGGAYNEQFF.

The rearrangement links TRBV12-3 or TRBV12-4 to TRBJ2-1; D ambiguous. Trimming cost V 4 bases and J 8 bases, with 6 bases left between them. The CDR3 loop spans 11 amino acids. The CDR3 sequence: CASSSGDEQFF. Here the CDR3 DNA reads TGTGCCAGCAGTTCCGGTGATGAGCAGTTCTTC.

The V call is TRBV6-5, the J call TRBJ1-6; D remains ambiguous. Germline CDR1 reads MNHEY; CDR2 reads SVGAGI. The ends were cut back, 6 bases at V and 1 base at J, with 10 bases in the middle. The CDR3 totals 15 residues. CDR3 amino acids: CASSNGRSYNSPLHF. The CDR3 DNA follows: TGTGCCAGCAGCAATGGGAGGTCCTATAATTCACCCCTCCACTTT.

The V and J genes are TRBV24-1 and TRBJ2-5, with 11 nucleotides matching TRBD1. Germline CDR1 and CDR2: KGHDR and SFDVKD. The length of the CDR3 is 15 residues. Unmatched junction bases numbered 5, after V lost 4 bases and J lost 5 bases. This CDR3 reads CATSDGTGGEETQYF. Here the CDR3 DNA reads TGTGCCACCAGTGACGGGACAGGGGGAGAGGAGACCCAGTACTTC.

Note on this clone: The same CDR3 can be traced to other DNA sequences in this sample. The CDR3 bases are TGTGCCAGCAGCCCAGGTACGGCCAATTCACCCCTCCACTTT. Its translation: CASSPGTANSPLHF. The chain has TRBV6-5 and TRBJ1-6, with D hard to call. The CDR3 is made up of 14 amino acids. Germline CDR1 is MNHEY and CDR2 is SVGAGI. Trimming stripped 6 bases from V and 7 bases from J, with 13 bases between.

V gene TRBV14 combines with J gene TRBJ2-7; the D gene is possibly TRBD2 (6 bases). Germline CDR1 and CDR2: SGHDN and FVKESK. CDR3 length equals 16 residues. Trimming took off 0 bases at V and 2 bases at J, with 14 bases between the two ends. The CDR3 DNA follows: TGTGCCAGCAGCCAAGATGGCGGGACGGTCACCTACGAGCAGTACTTC. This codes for CASSQDGGTVTYEQYF.

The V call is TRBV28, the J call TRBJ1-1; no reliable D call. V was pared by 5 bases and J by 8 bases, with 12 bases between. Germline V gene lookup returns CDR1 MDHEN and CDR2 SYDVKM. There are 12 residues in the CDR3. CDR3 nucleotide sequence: TGTGCCAGCAGTAACCCCGGCGGGGAAGCTTTCTTT. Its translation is CASSNPGGEAFF.

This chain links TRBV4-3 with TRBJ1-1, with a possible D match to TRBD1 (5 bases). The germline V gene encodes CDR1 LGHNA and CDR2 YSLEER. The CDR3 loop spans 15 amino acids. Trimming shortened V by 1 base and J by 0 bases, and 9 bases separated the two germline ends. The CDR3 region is CASSQGRQLNTEAFF. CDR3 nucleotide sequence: TGCGCCAGCAGCCAAGGGCGACAGTTGAACACTGAAGCTTTCTTT.

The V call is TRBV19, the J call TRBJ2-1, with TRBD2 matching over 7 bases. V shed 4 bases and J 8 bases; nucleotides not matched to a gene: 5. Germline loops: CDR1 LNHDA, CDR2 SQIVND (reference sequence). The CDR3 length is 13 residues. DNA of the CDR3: TGTGCCAGTAGTACCCTCCGGGGGGATGAGCAGTTCTTC. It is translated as CASSTLRGDEQFF.

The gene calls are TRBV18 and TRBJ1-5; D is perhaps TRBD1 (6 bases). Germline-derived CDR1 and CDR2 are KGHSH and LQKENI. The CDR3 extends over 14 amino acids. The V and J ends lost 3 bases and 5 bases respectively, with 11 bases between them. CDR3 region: CASSPTGFDQPQHF. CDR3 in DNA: TGTGCCAGCTCACCGACAGGTTTCGATCAGCCCCAGCATTTT.

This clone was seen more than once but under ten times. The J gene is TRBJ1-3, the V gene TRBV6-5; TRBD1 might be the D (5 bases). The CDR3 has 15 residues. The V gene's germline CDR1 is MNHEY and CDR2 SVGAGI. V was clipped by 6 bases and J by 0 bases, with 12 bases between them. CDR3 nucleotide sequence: TGTGCCAGCAGCCGGGGGACCGACTCTGGAAACACCATATATTTT. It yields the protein CASSRGTDSGNTIYF.

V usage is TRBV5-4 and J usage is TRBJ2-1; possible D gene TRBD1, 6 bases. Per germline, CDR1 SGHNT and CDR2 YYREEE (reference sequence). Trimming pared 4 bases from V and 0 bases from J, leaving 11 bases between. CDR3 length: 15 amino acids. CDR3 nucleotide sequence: TGTGCCAGCAGCCCCGGGACACCCTCCTACAATGAGCAGTTCTTC. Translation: CASSPGTPSYNEQFF.

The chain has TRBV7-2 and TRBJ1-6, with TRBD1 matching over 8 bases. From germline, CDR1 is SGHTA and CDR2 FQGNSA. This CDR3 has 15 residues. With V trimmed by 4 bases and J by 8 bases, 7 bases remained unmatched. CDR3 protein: CASSSRTGRDSPLHF. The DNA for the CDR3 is TGTGCCAGCAGCTCCCGGACAGGGAGGGATTCACCCCTCCACTTT.

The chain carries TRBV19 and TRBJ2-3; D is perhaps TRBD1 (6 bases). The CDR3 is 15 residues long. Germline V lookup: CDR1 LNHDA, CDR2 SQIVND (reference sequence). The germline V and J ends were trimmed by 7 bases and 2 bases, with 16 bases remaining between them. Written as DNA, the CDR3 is TGTGCCAGTACCTCGGCGACAGGAGCCACAGATACGCAGTATTTT. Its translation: CASTSATGATDTQYF.

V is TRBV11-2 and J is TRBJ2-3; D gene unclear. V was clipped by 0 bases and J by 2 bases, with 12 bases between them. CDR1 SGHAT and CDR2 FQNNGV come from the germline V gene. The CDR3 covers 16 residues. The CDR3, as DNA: TGTGCCAGCAGCTTAGATAGACCGGAGCTCACAGATACGCAGTATTTT. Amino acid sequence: CASSLDRPELTDTQYF.

CDR3 loop: CASSLEAGYGNTIYF. As DNA, the CDR3 is TGCGCCAGCAGCTTGGAGGCAGGGTATGGAAACACCATATATTTT. J is TRBJ1-3 and V is TRBV5-1, with D maybe TRBD1 (5 bases). Between the trimmed V and J ends, which lost 0 bases and 3 bases, there was a span of 10 bases. Germline V gene sequence: CDR1 SGHRS, CDR2 YFSETQ. This CDR3 comprises 15 residues.

Here the CDR3 DNA reads TGTGCCAGCAGCTTAAGAGGTTTCAATGAGCAGTTCTTC. Amino acid sequence: CASSLRGFNEQFF. The chain links TRBV7-2 to TRBJ2-1; D is undetermined. V dropped 2 bases and J dropped 6 bases, with 8 bases sitting between them. This CDR3 spans 13 amino acids. Germline V CDR1 and CDR2: SGHTA, FQGNSA. Full variable domain (outside the CDR3, taken from reference TRBV7-2 and TRBJ2-1): GAGVSQSPSNKVTEKGKDVELRCDPISGHTALYWYRQSLGQGLEFLIYFQGNSAPDKSGLPSDRFSAERTGGSVSTLTIQRTQQEDSAVYLCASSLRGFNEQFFGPGTRLTVL.